Below, one TCR beta chain is given with its context. Germline CDR1 is SGHTA and CDR2 is FQGNSA. V gave up 4 bases and J gave up 3 bases, with 6 bases separating them. The CDR3 loop spans 12 amino acids. As originally analysed: Using reference gene primer amplification, nucleated cell counts were estimated. Libraries were prepared by immunoSEQ multiplex PCR; TCRdb keeps only in-frame clonotypes and omits some of them. That table furnishes V, J and clone size, whereas the DNA furnished D and trimming. The sample carries roughly 350,000 clones, roughly 90% recorded once. The data stem from a study of blood T cell repertoires in COVID-19. For the study at large: Acute-phase and convalescent COVID-19 samples originated in the United States, Italy and Spain.

The clonotype was recovered from a woman in her forties or fifties with active or convalescent COVID-19. What was sequenced was peripheral blood. The chain has TRBV7-2 and TRBJ1-2; D is undetermined. CDR3 coding DNA: TGTGCCAGCAGCTCAGCCTACTATGGCTACACCTTC. Its translation is CASSSAYYGYTF.